The TCR beta chain described here comes from a study of blood T cell repertoires in COVID-19. On the study more broadly: PBMCs, B-cell-depleted T cells, or T cells were the source of the cDNA or gDNA that made up the material.

The CDR3 has 12 amino acids. The V and J ends lost 6 bases and 3 bases respectively, with 9 bases between them. Germline CDR1 ENHRY, CDR2 SYGVKD. Produced via immunoSEQ multiplex PCR; TCRdb's table is partial and in-frame only. The profile shows around 270,000 clones, approximately 88% of them singletons. This TCR came from a woman aged 40 to 49 who had been exposed to COVID-19. Material for sequencing was PBMCs or T cells enriched from blood (not recorded which). The gene calls are TRBV10-3 and TRBJ2-7, with a tentative D call TRBD1 (5 bases). For the CDR3, the DNA is TGTGCCATCAGCGACGACAGCTACGAGCAGTACGTC. It translates to CAISDDSYEQYV.